The text below deals with one T cell receptor (beta chain). This entry belongs to a study of blood T cell repertoires in COVID-19. Only in-frame clones appear in the TCRdb table, and some are missing; sequencing was by immunoSEQ multiplex PCR. The sample carries about 150,000 clones, over 75% recorded once. CDR3 size: 14 residues. The V end lost 2 bases, the J end lost 0 bases, and 7 bases lay between the germline ends. Germline CDR1 reads MNHEY; CDR2 reads SVGAGI. Sequencing was carried out using peripheral blood. This TCR was recovered from a man aged 60-69 years with COVID-19, enrolled during active disease. The chain joins TRBV6-5 to TRBJ1-1, with D possibly being TRBD1 (6 bases). The CDR3 protein is CASSYGGMNTEAFF. As DNA, the CDR3 is TGTGCCAGCAGTTACGGGGGCATGAACACTGAAGCTTTCTTT.